This TCR beta chain came from a study of cytomegalovirus exposure and HLA in healthy donors. The study ran its PCR with 60 Vbeta and 13 Jbeta primers. Original data processing: Unique TCR beta chains totaled some 78 million in a later count, with roughly 10 million of them shared. Repertoires were generated with immunoSEQ multiplex PCR, while TCRdb's copy carries only in-frame clones and drops some. V and J calls and clone size are those listed in that table; D and trimming were worked out from the DNA. The table records more than 45,000 clones, approximately 68% of them present only once. Study conclusions and caveats: In a later analysis, most CMV-associated TCR beta chains appeared HLA-restricted. Later analysis associated a missense DCLRE1C variant with TCR beta V- and J-gene trimming.

Comment on this clone: Its antigen is unidentified.

This sequence originates from a man between 25 and 39 years old in good health and CMV-seronegative. Sequenced material: PBMCs.

The CDR3 DNA follows: TGTGCCACCTTAAGGTACGGAGAAGTGACCAAAGAAGCTTTCTTT. Translation gives CATLRYGEVTKEAFF. The chain combines TRBV28 with TRBJ1-1, with D unclear. The CDR3 runs to 15 residues. V was trimmed by 10 bases and J by 8 bases, leaving 26 bases between them. Germline V gene sequence: CDR1 MDHEN, CDR2 SYDVKM.